This T cell receptor beta chain was documented in a study of human T cells and chemical hapten exposure. One entry per CDR3 protein results from TCRdb running MiXCR on the RACE reads. The table shows about 99,000 distinct CDR3 sequences, with roughly 12% occurring only once. As to time point: patch test 1, 2 weeks after DPC sensitization. Specified treatment: therapeutic diphenylcyclopropenone sensitization with weekly scalp DPC. This clonotype was counted only a few times. Its target is unknown. This CDR3 is built from 13 residues. V lost 7 bases and J lost 6, with 14 bases in between. Germline values: CDR1 SGHRS, CDR2 YFSETQ. Study outcomes and limitations: Expanded TCRs showed more large CDR3 clusters than pre-sensitization or healthy control sets.

The receptor was isolated from a woman aged 40 to 49 with alopecia areata. Some clones in this sample may be carry-over from other donors' samples. The sequencing here drew on whole blood, taken in connection with sensitization to the hapten diphenylcyclopropenone (DPC). The chain has TRBV5-1 and TRBJ2-1, with D maybe TRBD1 (6 bases). CDR3: CASQQQGVNEQFF. As DNA, the CDR3 is TGCGCCAGCCAACAACAGGGAGTCAATGAGCAGTTCTTC.